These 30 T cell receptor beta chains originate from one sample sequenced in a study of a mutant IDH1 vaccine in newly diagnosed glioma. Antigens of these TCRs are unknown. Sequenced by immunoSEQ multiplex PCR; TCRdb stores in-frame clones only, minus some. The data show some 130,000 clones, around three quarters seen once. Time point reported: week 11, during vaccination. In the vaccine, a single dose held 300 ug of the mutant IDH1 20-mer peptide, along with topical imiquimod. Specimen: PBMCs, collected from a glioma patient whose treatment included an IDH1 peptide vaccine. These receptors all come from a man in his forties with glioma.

CDR3 sequence reads: CAISESWTGGISEQYF. The CDR3 DNA is TGTGCCATCAGTGAGTCGTGGACAGGGGGGATTTCAGAGCAGTACTTC. The chain couples TRBV10-3 to TRBJ2-7; 10 bases align to TRBD1. Trimming at V came to 0 bases and at J to 7 bases, leaving 9 bases not matched to a gene. The length of the CDR3 is 16 residues. The V gene's germline CDR1 is ENHRY and CDR2 SYGVKD.

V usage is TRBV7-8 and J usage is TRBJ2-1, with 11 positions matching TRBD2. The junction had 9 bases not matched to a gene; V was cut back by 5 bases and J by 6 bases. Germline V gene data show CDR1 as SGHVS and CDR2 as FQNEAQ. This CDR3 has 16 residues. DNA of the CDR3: TGTGCCAGCAGCCCCGGGCTAGCGGGGGGCCTCAATGAGCAGTTCTTC. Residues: CASSPGLAGGLNEQFF.

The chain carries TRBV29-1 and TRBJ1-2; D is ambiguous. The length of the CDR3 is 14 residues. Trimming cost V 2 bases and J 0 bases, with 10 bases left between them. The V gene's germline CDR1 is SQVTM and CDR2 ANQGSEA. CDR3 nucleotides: TGCAGCGTTGAAAAGGGAGGACCTAACTATGGCTACACCTTC. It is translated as CSVEKGGPNYGYTF.

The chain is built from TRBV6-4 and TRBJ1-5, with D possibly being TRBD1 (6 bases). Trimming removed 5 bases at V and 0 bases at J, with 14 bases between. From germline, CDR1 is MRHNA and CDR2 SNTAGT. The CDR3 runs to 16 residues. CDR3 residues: CASSIPQGYSNQPQHF. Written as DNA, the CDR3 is TGTGCCAGCAGTATTCCACAGGGATATAGCAATCAGCCCCAGCATTTT.

This CDR3 is CASSTSVGSEQYF. The CDR3 DNA reads TGTGCCAGCAGTACTTCCGTGGGGAGCGAGCAGTACTTC. The genes are TRBV28 and TRBJ2-7, with D perhaps matching TRBD2 (5 bases). Germline CDR1 MDHEN, CDR2 SYDVKM. V was trimmed by 5 bases and J by 6 bases, leaving 14 bases between them. The CDR3 has 13 amino acids.

This CDR3 reads CASSPGQGTSRETQYF. The CDR3 DNA reads TGTGCCAGCTCACCGGGACAGGGAACTTCCAGGGAGACCCAGTACTTC. This chain joins TRBV18 and TRBJ2-5; 9 positions match TRBD1. CDR3 length equals 16 residues. Germline trimming cut 3 bases from V and 5 bases from J; bases unmatched to any gene: 10. Germline CDR1 is KGHSH and CDR2 is LQKENI.

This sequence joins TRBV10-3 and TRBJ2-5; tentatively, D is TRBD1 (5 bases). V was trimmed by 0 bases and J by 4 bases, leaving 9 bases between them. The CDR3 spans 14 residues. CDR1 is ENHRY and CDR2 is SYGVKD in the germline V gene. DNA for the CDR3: TGTGCCATCAGTGAGTCAGGGGTTGGAGAGACCCAGTACTTC. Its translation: CAISESGVGETQYF.

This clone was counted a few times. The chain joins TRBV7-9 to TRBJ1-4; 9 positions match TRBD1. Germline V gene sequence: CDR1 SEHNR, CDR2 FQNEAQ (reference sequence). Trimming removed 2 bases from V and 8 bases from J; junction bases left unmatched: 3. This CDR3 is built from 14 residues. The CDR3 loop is CASSLSGTGEKLFF. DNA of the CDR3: TGTGCCAGCAGCTTATCCGGGACAGGGGAAAAACTGTTTTTT.

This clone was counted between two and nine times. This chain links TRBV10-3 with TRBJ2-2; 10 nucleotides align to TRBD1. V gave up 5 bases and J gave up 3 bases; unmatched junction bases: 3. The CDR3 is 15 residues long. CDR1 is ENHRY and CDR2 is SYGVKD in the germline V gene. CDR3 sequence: CAISSGTGDTGELFF. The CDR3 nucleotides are TGTGCCATCAGTTCCGGGACAGGGGACACCGGGGAGCTGTTTTTT.

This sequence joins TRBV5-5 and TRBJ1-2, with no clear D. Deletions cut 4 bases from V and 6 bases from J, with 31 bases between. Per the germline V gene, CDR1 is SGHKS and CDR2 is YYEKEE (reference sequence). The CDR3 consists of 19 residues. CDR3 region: CASSRKRQGRVGGKNGYTF. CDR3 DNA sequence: TGTGCCAGCAGCCGGAAAAGGCAAGGCCGGGTCGGAGGGAAAAATGGCTACACCTTC.

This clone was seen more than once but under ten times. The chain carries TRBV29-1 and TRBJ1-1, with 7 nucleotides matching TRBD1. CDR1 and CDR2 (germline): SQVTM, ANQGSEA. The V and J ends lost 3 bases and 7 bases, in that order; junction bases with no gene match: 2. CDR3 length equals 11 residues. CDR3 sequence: CSVDGDSEAFF. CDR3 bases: TGCAGCGTTGATGGGGACAGTGAAGCTTTCTTT. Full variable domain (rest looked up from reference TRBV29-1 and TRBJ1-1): SAVISQKPSRDICQRGTSLTIQCQVDSQVTMMFWYRQQPGQSLTLIATANQGSEATYESGFVIDKFPISRPNLTFSTLTVSNMSPEDSSIYLCSVDGDSEAFFGQGTRLTVV.

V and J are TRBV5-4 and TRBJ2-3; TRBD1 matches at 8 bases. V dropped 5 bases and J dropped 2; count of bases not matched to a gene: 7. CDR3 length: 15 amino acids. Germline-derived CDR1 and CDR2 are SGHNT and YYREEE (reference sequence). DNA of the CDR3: TGTGCCAGCAGAAAAAGACAGGGGAACACAGATACGCAGTATTTT. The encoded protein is CASRKRQGNTDTQYF.

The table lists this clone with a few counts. The CDR3 loop reads CASSVGGKTEAFF. CDR3 in DNA: TGTGCCAGCAGCGTAGGTGGCAAGACTGAAGCTTTCTTT. The rearrangement joins TRBV9 to TRBJ1-1; D unresolved. CDR1 is SGDLS and CDR2 is YYNGEE in the germline V gene. V shed 0 bases and J shed 5 bases, with 8 bases lying between them. The CDR3 spans 13 residues.

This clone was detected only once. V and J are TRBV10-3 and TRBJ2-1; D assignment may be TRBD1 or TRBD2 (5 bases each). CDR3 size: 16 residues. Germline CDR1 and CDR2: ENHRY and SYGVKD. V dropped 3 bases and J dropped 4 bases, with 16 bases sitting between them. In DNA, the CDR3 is TGTGCCATCAGTGATTCGGCAGGGTCGGGGTACAATGAGCAGTTCTTC. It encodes CAISDSAGSGYNEQFF.

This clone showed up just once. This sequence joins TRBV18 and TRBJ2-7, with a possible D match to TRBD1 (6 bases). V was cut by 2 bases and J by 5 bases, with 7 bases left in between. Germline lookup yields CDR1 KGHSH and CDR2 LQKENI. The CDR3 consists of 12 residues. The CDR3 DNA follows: TGTGCCAGCTCACCAGCAGGGGACGAGCAGTACTTC. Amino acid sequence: CASSPAGDEQYF.

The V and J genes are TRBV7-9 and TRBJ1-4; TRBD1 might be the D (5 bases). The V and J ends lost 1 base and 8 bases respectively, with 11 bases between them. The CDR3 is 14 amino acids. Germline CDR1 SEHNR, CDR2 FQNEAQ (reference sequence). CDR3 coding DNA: TGTGCCAGCAGCTTAGTCCAGGGAGGGGAAAAACTGTTTTTT. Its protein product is CASSLVQGGEKLFF.

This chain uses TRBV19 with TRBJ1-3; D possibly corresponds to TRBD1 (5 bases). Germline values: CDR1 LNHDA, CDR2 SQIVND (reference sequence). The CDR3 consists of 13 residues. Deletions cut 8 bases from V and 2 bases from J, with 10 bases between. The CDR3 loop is CASVQDAGNTIYF. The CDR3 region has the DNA TGTGCCAGTGTACAGGACGCTGGAAACACCATATATTTT.

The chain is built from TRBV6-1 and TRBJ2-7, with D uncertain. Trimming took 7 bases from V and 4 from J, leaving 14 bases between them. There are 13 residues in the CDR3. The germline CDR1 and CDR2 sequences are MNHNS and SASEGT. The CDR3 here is CASTRDQVYEQYF. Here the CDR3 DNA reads TGTGCCAGCACTCGAGACCAGGTTTACGAGCAGTACTTC.

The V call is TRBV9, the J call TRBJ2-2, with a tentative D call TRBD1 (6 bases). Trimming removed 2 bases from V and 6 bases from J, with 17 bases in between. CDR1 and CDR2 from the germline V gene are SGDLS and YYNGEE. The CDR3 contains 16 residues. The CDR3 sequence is CASSVAGTYLPGELFF. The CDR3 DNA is TGTGCCAGCAGCGTCGCCGGGACATATCTCCCCGGGGAGCTGTTTTTT.

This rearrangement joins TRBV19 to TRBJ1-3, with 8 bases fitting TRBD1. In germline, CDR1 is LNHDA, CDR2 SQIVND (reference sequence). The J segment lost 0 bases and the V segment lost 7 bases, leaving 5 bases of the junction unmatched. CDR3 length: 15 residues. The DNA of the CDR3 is TGTGCCAGTATTGACAGGGGCATCTCTGGAAACACCATATATTTT. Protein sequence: CASIDRGISGNTIYF.

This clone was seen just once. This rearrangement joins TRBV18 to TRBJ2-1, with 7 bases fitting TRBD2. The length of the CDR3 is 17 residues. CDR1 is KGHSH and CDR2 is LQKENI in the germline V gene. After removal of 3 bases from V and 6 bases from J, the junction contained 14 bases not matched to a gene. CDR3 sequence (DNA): TGTGCCAGCTCACCTCCGGGGGGAATCTTCTACCCCAATGAGCAGTTCTTC. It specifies CASSPPGGIFYPNEQFF.

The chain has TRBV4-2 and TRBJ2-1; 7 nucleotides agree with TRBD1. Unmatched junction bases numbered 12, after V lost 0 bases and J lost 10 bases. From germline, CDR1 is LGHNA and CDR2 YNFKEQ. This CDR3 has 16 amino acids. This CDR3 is CASSQETGPRVREQFF. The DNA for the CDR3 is TGTGCCAGCAGCCAAGAGACAGGGCCCAGGGTGCGGGAGCAGTTCTTC.

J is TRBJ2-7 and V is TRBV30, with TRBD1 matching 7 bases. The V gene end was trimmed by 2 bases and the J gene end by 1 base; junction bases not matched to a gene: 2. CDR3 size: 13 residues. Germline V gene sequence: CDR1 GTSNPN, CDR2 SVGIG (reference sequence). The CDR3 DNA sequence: TGTGCCTGGAGTAGGACAGGATCCTACGAGCAGTACTTC. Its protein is CAWSRTGSYEQYF.

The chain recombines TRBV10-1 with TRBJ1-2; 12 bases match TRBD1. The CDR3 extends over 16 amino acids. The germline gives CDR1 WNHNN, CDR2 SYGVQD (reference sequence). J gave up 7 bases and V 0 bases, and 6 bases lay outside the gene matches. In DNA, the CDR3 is TGCGCCAGCAGTGAGTCTCCGGGACAGGGGGCGGTTGGCTACACCTTC. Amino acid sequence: CASSESPGQGAVGYTF.

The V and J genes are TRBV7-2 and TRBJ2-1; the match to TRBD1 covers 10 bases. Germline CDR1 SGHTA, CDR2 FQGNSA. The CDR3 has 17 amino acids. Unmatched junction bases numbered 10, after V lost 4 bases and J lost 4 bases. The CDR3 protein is CASSWPRRTGGYNEQFF. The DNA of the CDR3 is TGTGCCAGCAGCTGGCCTCGAAGGACAGGGGGTTACAATGAGCAGTTCTTC.

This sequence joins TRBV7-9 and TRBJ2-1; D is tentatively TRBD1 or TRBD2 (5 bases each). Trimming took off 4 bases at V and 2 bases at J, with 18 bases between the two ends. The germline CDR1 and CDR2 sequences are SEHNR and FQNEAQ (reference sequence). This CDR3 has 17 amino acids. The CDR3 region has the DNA TGTGCCAGCAGCTGGGGACCGTCTGGGGGAACCTACAATGAGCAGTTCTTC. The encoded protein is CASSWGPSGGTYNEQFF.

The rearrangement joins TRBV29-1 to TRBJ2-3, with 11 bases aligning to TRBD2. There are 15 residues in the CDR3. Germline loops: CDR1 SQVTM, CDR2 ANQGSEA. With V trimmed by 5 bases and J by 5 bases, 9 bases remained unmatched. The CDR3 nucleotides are TGCAGCGTTCTTCCTACTAGCGGGAGTATAGATACGCAGTATTTT. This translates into CSVLPTSGSIDTQYF.

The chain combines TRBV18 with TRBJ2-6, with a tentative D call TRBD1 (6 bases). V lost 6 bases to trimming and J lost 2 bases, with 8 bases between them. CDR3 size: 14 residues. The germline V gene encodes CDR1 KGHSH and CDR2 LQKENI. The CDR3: CASSQGTGANVLTF. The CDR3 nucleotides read TGTGCCAGCTCGCAGGGGACTGGGGCCAACGTCCTGACTTTC.

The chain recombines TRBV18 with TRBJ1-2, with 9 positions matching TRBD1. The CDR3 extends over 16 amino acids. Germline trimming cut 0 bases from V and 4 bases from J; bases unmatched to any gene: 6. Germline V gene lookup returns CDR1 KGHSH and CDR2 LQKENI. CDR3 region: CASSPPGTGLVYGYTF. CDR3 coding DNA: TGTGCCAGCTCACCACCCGGGACAGGGTTGGTCTATGGCTACACCTTC.

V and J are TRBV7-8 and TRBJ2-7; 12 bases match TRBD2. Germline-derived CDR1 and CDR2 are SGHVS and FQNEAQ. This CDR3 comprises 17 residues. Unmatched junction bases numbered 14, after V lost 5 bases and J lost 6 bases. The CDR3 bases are TGTGCCAGCAGCCTACGACTAGCGGGAGCTTCCCCTGGCGAGCAGTACTTC. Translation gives CASSLRLAGASPGEQYF.